Each of the 23 T cell receptor beta chains below was sequenced from the same sample in a study of blood T cell repertoires in COVID-19. The protocol was immunoSEQ multiplex PCR, while the TCRdb copy is restricted to in-frame clones and leaves out a portion. The table shows 15,000 to 20,000 clones, with 80% to 85% occurring only once. Sample: peripheral blood. All receptors come from a human donor in a cohort sampled during active COVID-19.

For this clone: At one end the junction does not follow the germline gene, possibly because of a read error. This chain links TRBV7-7 with TRBJ2-5; TRBD1 agrees at 8 bases. Germline CDR1 and CDR2: SSHAT and FNYEAQ (reference sequence). The CDR3 length is 16 residues. DNA for the CDR3: TGTGCTAGCAGCCCGGGGTATTCAGGGGGCCGGGAGACCCAGTACTTC. Its translation: CASSPGYSGGRETQYF.

This rearrangement joins TRBV18 to TRBJ2-3, with D perhaps matching TRBD1 (5 bases). Trimming removed 2 bases at V and 5 bases at J, with 5 bases between. The CDR3 is made up of 12 amino acids. In germline, CDR1 is KGHSH, CDR2 LQKENI. The CDR3 sequence: CASSPRGDTQYF. CDR3 DNA sequence: TGTGCCAGCTCACCAAGGGGAGATACGCAGTATTTT.

This rearrangement joins TRBV9 to TRBJ2-7; 8 bases align to TRBD2. Germline loops: CDR1 SGDLS, CDR2 YYNGEE. The V gene end was trimmed by 0 bases and the J gene end by 5 bases; junction bases not matched to a gene: 7. This CDR3 is built from 15 residues. CDR3 sequence reads: CASSVGLARNHEQYF. The CDR3 DNA follows: TGTGCCAGCAGCGTAGGACTAGCGAGAAACCACGAGCAGTACTTC.

The chain is built from TRBV10-3 and TRBJ1-1; 9 bases agree with TRBD1. There are 15 residues in the CDR3. The V and J ends lost 5 bases and 5 bases, in that order; junction bases with no gene match: 9. CDR1 and CDR2 from the germline V gene are ENHRY and SYGVKD. Here the CDR3 reads CAISNSGQGGTEAFF. The CDR3 DNA sequence: TGTGCCATCAGTAACTCGGGACAGGGAGGGACTGAAGCTTTCTTT.

V gene TRBV28 combines with J gene TRBJ1-6; D perhaps matches TRBD1 (5 bases). Looked up from germline, CDR1 is MDHEN and CDR2 is SYDVKM. CDR3 length: 15 amino acids. Deletions cut 8 bases from V and 0 bases from J, with 11 bases between. CDR3 DNA: TGTGCCAGCGCGACAGAGGCCTCCTATAATTCACCCCTCCACTTT. It specifies CASATEASYNSPLHF.

This chain joins TRBV4-1 and TRBJ2-5, with TRBD1 identical over 11 bases. There are 15 residues in the CDR3. Germline CDR1 MGHRA, CDR2 YSYEKL. The V and J ends lost 4 bases and 7 bases, in that order; junction bases with no gene match: 8. The DNA for the CDR3 is TGCGCCAGCAGCCTGCCGGGACAGGGGGATCGGACCCAGTACTTC. Translated, it gives CASSLPGQGDRTQYF.

In DNA form, the CDR3 reads TGTGCCAGCAGTTTATCCGGGACAGGGGCTTTCTATGGCTACACCTTC. Its protein product is CASSLSGTGAFYGYTF. This chain uses TRBV27 with TRBJ1-2, with TRBD1 matching over 10 bases. CDR1 and CDR2 (germline): MNHEY, SMNVEV (reference sequence). With V trimmed by 0 bases and J by 4 bases, 5 bases remained unmatched. The length of the CDR3 is 16 residues.

The V and J genes are TRBV20-1 and TRBJ1-2; D may be TRBD1 (5 bases). V gave up 3 bases and J gave up 0 bases, with 11 bases separating them. Germline V gives CDR1 DFQATT, CDR2 SNEGSKA (reference sequence). CDR3 size: 14 residues. The chain's CDR3 is CSASEGSSNYGYTF. The CDR3 DNA sequence: TGCAGTGCTAGTGAGGGGAGCTCTAACTATGGCTACACCTTC.

The chain is built from TRBV7-8 and TRBJ2-7, with TRBD2 matching 12 bases. The CDR3 is made up of 16 amino acids. Trimming cost V 5 bases and J 4 bases; bases outside gene matches: 9. In germline, CDR1 is SGHVS, CDR2 FQNEAQ. For the CDR3, the DNA is TGTGCCAGCAGCGCAGGTCGACTAGCGGGGGCGTACGAGCAGTACTTC. Amino acid sequence: CASSAGRLAGAYEQYF.

The chain carries TRBV7-2 and TRBJ1-5; 8 positions agree with TRBD1. There are 17 residues in the CDR3. Trimming at V came to 4 bases and at J to 1 base, leaving 9 bases not matched to a gene. CDR1 and CDR2 (germline): SGHTA, FQGNSA. CDR3 protein: CASSYRGVIGSNQPQHF. DNA of the CDR3: TGTGCCAGCAGCTACAGGGGGGTGATCGGAAGCAATCAGCCCCAGCATTTT.

The V gene is TRBV18, the J gene TRBJ1-1; TRBD1 matches at 7 bases. V dropped 3 bases and J dropped 10; count of bases not matched to a gene: 14. CDR3 length: 15 amino acids. Germline V gene sequence: CDR1 KGHSH, CDR2 LQKENI. CDR3 in DNA: TGTGCCAGCTCACCTAACGGTTCGCCAGGGGGGTCAGCTTTCTTT. Amino acids: CASSPNGSPGGSAFF.

The chain recombines TRBV5-1 with TRBJ2-7; D perhaps matches TRBD2 (5 bases). Germline V gives CDR1 SGHRS, CDR2 YFSETQ. The CDR3 is 14 residues long. V was cut by 0 bases and J by 2 bases, with 9 bases left in between. The chain's CDR3 is CASSLVTGTYEQYF. CDR3 in DNA: TGCGCCAGCAGCTTGGTCACGGGAACCTACGAGCAGTACTTC.

The chain recombines TRBV12-5 with TRBJ2-2, with D possibly matching TRBD2 (6 bases). The CDR3 extends over 15 amino acids. Germline lookup yields CDR1 LGHNT and CDR2 FRNRAP. Between the trimmed V and J ends, which lost 4 bases and 1 base, there was a span of 10 bases. In DNA, the CDR3 is TGTGCTAGTGGTTCGGGGGATTTGAACACCGGGGAGCTGTTTTTT. It codes for CASGSGDLNTGELFF.

The chain is built from TRBV9 and TRBJ2-3, with 7 bases fitting TRBD1. Germline values: CDR1 SGDLS, CDR2 YYNGEE. Unmatched junction bases numbered 12, after V lost 4 bases and J lost 4 bases. CDR3 size: 16 residues. The CDR3 reads CASSKRTGGTSDTQYF. The CDR3 DNA reads TGTGCCAGCAGCAAACGGACAGGCGGCACGTCAGATACGCAGTATTTT.

The V call is TRBV7-6, the J call TRBJ1-4; 7 nucleotides line up with TRBD1. The V gene's germline CDR1 is SGHVS and CDR2 FNYEAQ. J was trimmed by 7 bases and V by 1 base; bases with no gene match: 9. The CDR3 extends over 16 amino acids. CDR3 sequence (DNA): TGTGCCAGCAGCTTAGGGCCTACAGGGGCGAGTGAAAAACTGTTTTTT. Translated: CASSLGPTGASEKLFF.

The chain joins TRBV9 to TRBJ2-2; D may be TRBD2 (6 bases). The V gene's germline CDR1 is SGDLS and CDR2 YYNGEE. Trimming shortened V by 4 bases and J by 5 bases, and 18 bases separated the two germline ends. The CDR3 is 16 amino acids. CDR3 amino acids: CASSPPGDGSTGELFF. The DNA of the CDR3 is TGTGCCAGCAGCCCCCCCGGGGACGGGAGTACCGGGGAGCTGTTTTTT.

The V gene is TRBV5-8, the J gene TRBJ2-1; 11 nucleotides agree with TRBD2. In germline, CDR1 is SGHTS, CDR2 YDEGEE. CDR3 length: 15 amino acids. J gave up 7 bases and V 5 bases, and 8 bases lay outside the gene matches. CDR3 DNA sequence: TGTGCCAGCAGGTTAGCGGGAGGGCCGAGAAATGAGCAGTTCTTC. It codes for CASRLAGGPRNEQFF.

As for this clone: This is likely a read error, given that the CDR3 carries no conserved phenylalanine or tryptophan at its end. Because the CDR3's place on the DNA is in doubt, the DNA is left out and the CDR3 is given as listed by TCRdb. The chain carries TRBV2 and TRBJ1-2; the D call TRBD1 from the table was never checked on the DNA. The CDR3 numbers 13 amino acids, ends counted. Germline CDR1 is SNHLY and CDR2 is FYNNEI. The CDR3 sequence: CASSEVGEYALNL.

In this sample, this clone is medium-sized (0.01 to 0.1%). This sequence joins TRBV10-2 and TRBJ2-2, with D perhaps TRBD2 (5 bases). V shed 5 bases and J shed 5 bases, with 12 bases lying between them. The CDR3 loop spans 14 amino acids. In germline, CDR1 is WSHSY, CDR2 SAAADI. CDR3 amino acids: CASSPLTITGELFF. The CDR3 DNA sequence: TGCGCCAGCAGTCCCCTGACTATTACCGGGGAGCTGTTTTTT.

V and J are TRBV5-1 and TRBJ2-3, with D possibly being TRBD2 (5 bases). Trimming left V 1 base short and J 3 bases short, with 9 bases between. This CDR3 region has 14 residues. Germline CDR1 reads SGHRS; CDR2 reads YFSETQ. CDR3 region: CASSLRGETDTQYF. The DNA of the CDR3 is TGCGCCAGCAGCTTGCGGGGAGAGACAGATACGCAGTATTTT. The variable domain in full, completed from reference TRBV5-1 and TRBJ2-3, reads KAGVTQTPRYLIKTRGQQVTLSCSPISGHRSVSWYQQTPGQGLQFLFEYFSETQRNKGNFPGRFSGRQFSNSRSEMNVSTLELGDSALYLCASSLRGETDTQYFGPGTRLTVL.

The chain has TRBV30 and TRBJ1-2; TRBD1 matches 7 bases. The V gene end was trimmed by 4 bases and the J gene end by 4 bases; junction bases not matched to a gene: 9. The CDR3 totals 14 residues. Per the germline V gene, CDR1 is GTSNPN and CDR2 is SVGIG (reference sequence). The CDR3 coding sequence is TGTGCCTGGACCGCCGGGACAGCGTTCTATGGCTACACCTTC. Protein: CAWTAGTAFYGYTF. Supplemented by reference TRBV30 and TRBJ1-2, the full variable domain reads SQTIHQWPATLVQPVGSPLSLECTVEGTSNPNLYWYRQAAGRGLQLLFYSVGIGQISSEVPQNLSASRPQDRQFILSSKKLLLSDSGFYLCAWTAGTAFYGYTFGSGTRLTVV.

The count of this clone is one. The gene calls are TRBV13 and TRBJ1-1; D gene uncertain. Trimming removed 4 bases at V and 2 bases at J, with 14 bases between. Germline V gene data show CDR1 as PRHDT and CDR2 as FYEKMQ (reference sequence). The CDR3 runs 15 residues. In nucleotides, the CDR3 is TGTGCCAGCAGCTCACTGGAGACGGCTAACACTGAAGCTTTCTTT. Protein sequence: CASSSLETANTEAFF.

This clone qualifies as large (0.1 to 1%). This CDR3 is also generated by other DNA sequences in the sample. This rearrangement joins TRBV15 to TRBJ2-7, with 12 nucleotides matching TRBD1. The ends lost 5 bases at V and 1 base at J; junction bases unmatched: 6. The CDR3 contains 16 residues. Looked up from germline, CDR1 is LNHNV and CDR2 is YYDKDF (reference sequence). The CDR3 reads CATSRDRGLGSYEQYF. The DNA for the CDR3 is TGTGCCACCAGCCGGGACAGGGGGCTTGGGTCCTACGAGCAGTACTTC. The whole variable domain, filled in from reference TRBV15 and TRBJ2-7, reads DAMVIQNPRYQVTQFGKPVTLSCSQTLNHNVMYWYQQKSSQAPKLLFHYYDKDFNNEADTPDNFQSRRPNTSFCFLDIRSPGLGDTAMYLCATSRDRGLGSYEQYFGPGTRLTVT.